The next 19 T cell receptor beta chains were all read from a single sample in a study of tumor-infiltrating lymphocytes in primary liver carcinoma. From about 0.5 ug of total RNA, TCR beta-specific cDNA was reverse-transcribed using a constant-region primer. TCR beta libraries came from three nested multiplex PCR rounds using slightly modified ARM-PCR. TRBV1-TRBV30 forward primers paired with a C-beta reverse primer were used in the first two PCR rounds, which ran around 10 cycles each. MiXCR, run by TCRdb on the multiplex PCR reads, gives a single entry per CDR3 protein. The sample carries fewer than 400,000 distinct CDR3 sequences, around three fifths recorded once. It was unsorted whole blood that yielded blood RNA, and germline DNA was also extracted. The source material was peripheral blood. These receptors were taken from a woman aged 30 to 39 with primary liver carcinoma and hepatitis B virus infection.

J is TRBJ2-1 and V is TRBV30; tentatively, D is TRBD1 (6 bases). Trimming pared 6 bases from V and 3 bases from J, leaving 9 bases between. In germline, CDR1 is GTSNPN, CDR2 SVGIG (reference sequence). The CDR3 has 12 amino acids. The CDR3 protein is CACRGIYNEQFF. CDR3 in DNA: TGTGCCTGCAGGGGAATCTACAATGAGCAGTTCTTC. Based on the CDR3 plus reference TRBV30 and TRBJ2-1, the full variable domain is SQTIHQWPATLVQPVGSPLSLECTVEGTSNPNLYWYRQAAGRGLQLLFYSVGIGQISSEVPQNLSASRPQDRQFILSSKKLLLSDSGFYLCACRGIYNEQFFGPGTRLTVL.

There are many counts of this clonotype. The chain employs TRBV11-1 and TRBJ2-2; 8 positions agree with TRBD1. V lost 5 bases and J lost 7; bases outside the gene matches: 6. The V gene's germline CDR1 is SGHAT and CDR2 FQDESV (reference sequence). The CDR3 totals 14 residues. The CDR3 sequence: CASSLGTGSGELFF. The CDR3 bases are TGTGCCAGCAGCCTAGGGACAGGTAGCGGGGAGCTGTTTTTT.

The gene calls are TRBV12-5 and TRBJ2-7, with D possibly matching TRBD1 (5 bases). Germline assignment: CDR1 LGHNT and CDR2 FRNRAP. Trimming pared 6 bases from V and 3 bases from J, leaving 15 bases between. CDR3 size: 14 residues. DNA for the CDR3: TGTGCTAGTGGGGCAGGGTGGGGAAACTACGAGCAGTACTTC. The encoded protein is CASGAGWGNYEQYF.

The chain carries TRBV12-3 or TRBV12-4 and TRBJ2-2; no clear D gene. Trimming removed 3 bases from V and 7 bases from J, with 18 bases in between. CDR3 length: 16 residues. CDR3 sequence (DNA): TGTGCCAGCAGTTTGGGCGTCTCTCGCTGGGTCGGGGAGCTGTTTTTT. This codes for CASSLGVSRWVGELFF.

The genes are TRBV30 and TRBJ2-1; D not resolved. This CDR3 region has 16 residues. Germline V gene sequence: CDR1 GTSNPN, CDR2 SVGIG (reference sequence). V lost 0 bases and J 9 bases, leaving 21 bases between the germline ends. The DNA for the CDR3 is TGTGCCTGGAGTGTCACCCGGACCCAATCTGGCAGTGAGCAGTTCTTC. Amino acids: CAWSVTRTQSGSEQFF.

This clonotype was recorded many times. J is TRBJ1-1 and V is TRBV11-3, with 9 bases matching TRBD1. CDR1 is SGHNT, CDR2 YENEEA, per germline. CDR3 length: 15 residues. V was pared by 5 bases and J by 2 bases, with 6 bases of the junction left unmatched. CDR3 sequence: CASSPRTGVNTEAFF. The DNA of the CDR3 is TGTGCCAGCAGCCCAAGGACAGGGGTTAACACTGAAGCTTTCTTT.

The V and J genes are TRBV11-1 and TRBJ1-1; D is unresolved. Germline V gene lookup returns CDR1 SGHAT and CDR2 FQDESV (reference sequence). V lost 5 bases and J 11 bases, leaving 18 bases between the germline ends. This CDR3 comprises 13 residues. This CDR3 is CASSPQLSTDAFF. The CDR3 nucleotides are TGTGCCAGCAGCCCCCAGCTGAGCACAGATGCTTTCTTT.

The V and J genes are TRBV10-3 and TRBJ2-1; D is unclear. V gave up 0 bases and J gave up 7 bases, with 16 bases separating them. The CDR3 is 16 residues long. From germline, CDR1 is ENHRY and CDR2 SYGVKD. Here the CDR3 reads CAISESSGINQNEQFF. In nucleotides, the CDR3 is TGTGCCATCAGTGAGTCTTCGGGTATCAACCAGAATGAGCAGTTCTTC.

In its sample, this clonotype was seen once. One junction end disagrees with the germline gene, perhaps due to a read error. V usage is TRBV4-3 and J usage is TRBJ2-7; no definite D call. CDR1 and CDR2 (germline): LGHNA, YSLEER. This CDR3 region has 13 residues. In nucleotides, the CDR3 is TGCGCCAGGAGCCAAAACCCGCCCTACGAGCAGTACTTC. Its translation is CARSQNPPYEQYF.

Of note for this clonotype: This sequence may be a read error, since a much larger clone differs from it by one base. V is TRBV12-3 or TRBV12-4 and J is TRBJ2-7; D gene unclear. V lost 4 bases and J lost 5, with 15 bases in between. The length of the CDR3 is 14 residues. In DNA form, the CDR3 reads TGTGCCAGCAGTTGGAGTAGAGTGTACAACGAGCAGTACTTC. Encoded protein: CASSWSRVYNEQYF.

This clonotype was recorded at least ten times. The V gene is TRBV11-2, the J gene TRBJ2-1; perhaps TRBD2 as D (6 bases). Germline assignment: CDR1 SGHAT and CDR2 FQNNGV. The CDR3 is 15 amino acids. V lost 1 base to trimming and J lost 11 bases, with 18 bases between them. The CDR3 region is CASSLGISGFVKQFF. Here the CDR3 DNA reads TGTGCCAGCAGCTTAGGGATAAGCGGGTTTGTGAAGCAGTTCTTC.

On this clonotype: A junction end diverges from the germline sequence, so it may reflect a read error. The genes are TRBV19 and TRBJ1-5, with D possibly being TRBD1 (6 bases). This CDR3 is 19 amino acids long. Germline CDR1 LNHDA, CDR2 SQIVND (reference sequence). The CDR3 bases are TGCGCCAGTAGTATCAGCCCCTTCCGGACAGACTATAGCAATCAGCCCCAGCATTTT. This sequence encodes CASSISPFRTDYSNQPQHF.

A remark on this clonotype: This may be a read error: a much more frequent sequence differs by one nucleotide. V and J are TRBV6-5 and TRBJ1-5; a possible D gene is TRBD1 (5 bases). The germline V gene encodes CDR1 MNHEY and CDR2 SVGAGI. The CDR3 covers 13 residues. The CDR3 reads CAGSSRGNQPQHF. The CDR3 DNA reads as TGTGCCGGCAGCTCCAGGGGCAATCAGCCCCAGCATTTT.

This clonotype was counted ten times or more. The chain recombines TRBV5-5 with TRBJ2-2; the D is unclear. This CDR3 is built from 14 residues. Germline V lookup: CDR1 SGHKS, CDR2 YYEKEE (reference sequence). V was trimmed by 0 bases and J by 4 bases, leaving 7 bases between them. The CDR3 coding sequence is TGTGCCAGCAGCTTGGAGGGAACCACCGGGGAGCTGTTTTTT. It translates to CASSLEGTTGELFF.

The rearrangement links TRBV12-3 or TRBV12-4 to TRBJ1-2; TRBD1 matches at 8 bases. The J segment lost 7 bases and the V segment lost 4 bases, leaving 8 bases of the junction unmatched. This CDR3 contains 14 residues. This CDR3 is CASSWAQGAGGYTF. The DNA of the CDR3 is TGTGCCAGCAGTTGGGCGCAGGGGGCAGGTGGCTACACCTTC.

Details on this clonotype: Because it lacks the conserved phenylalanine or tryptophan at the end, this CDR3 is likely a read error. The chain links TRBV5-1 to TRBJ2-1; TRBD1 matches at 7 bases. The CDR3 is 13 residues long. Germline loops: CDR1 SGHRS, CDR2 YFSETQ. After removal of 6 bases from V and 8 bases from J, the junction contained 8 bases not matched to a gene. Here the CDR3 reads CASNRQGYHEQFS. CDR3 DNA: TGCGCCAGCAACCGACAGGGTTACCATGAGCAGTTCTCC.

This clonotype was detected ten times or more. This chain joins TRBV12-3 or TRBV12-4 and TRBJ2-1; 13 bases are a match to TRBD2. CDR3 length equals 18 residues. The trim removed 10 bases at V and 8 bases at J, leaving 20 bases unmatched. Here the CDR3 reads CATLGGTSGRGIADEQFF. The CDR3 bases are TGTGCCACCCTTGGGGGAACTAGCGGGAGGGGGATCGCCGATGAGCAGTTCTTC.

Comment on this clonotype: This clone may be a read error of a much larger clone one base away. V gene TRBV4-3 combines with J gene TRBJ2-7, with D unclear. The CDR3 is 15 residues long. V was cut by 5 bases and J by 4 bases, with 18 bases left in between. Germline values: CDR1 LGHNA, CDR2 YSLEER. Here the CDR3 reads CASSDQINPRYEQYF. In DNA form, the CDR3 reads TGCGCCAGCAGCGACCAAATTAACCCTCGATACGAGCAGTACTTC.

Concerning this clonotype itself: With a much larger clone just one base away, this may be a read error. The chain combines TRBV6-1 with TRBJ1-5; unclear D gene. The V end was cut by 3 bases, the J end by 9 bases, with 15 bases between. The germline V gene encodes CDR1 MNHNS and CDR2 SASEGT. CDR3 length: 14 amino acids. In DNA form, the CDR3 reads TGTGCCAGCAGTGACCCGACAAGGAGGTGGCCCCAGCATTTT. This encodes CASSDPTRRWPQHF.